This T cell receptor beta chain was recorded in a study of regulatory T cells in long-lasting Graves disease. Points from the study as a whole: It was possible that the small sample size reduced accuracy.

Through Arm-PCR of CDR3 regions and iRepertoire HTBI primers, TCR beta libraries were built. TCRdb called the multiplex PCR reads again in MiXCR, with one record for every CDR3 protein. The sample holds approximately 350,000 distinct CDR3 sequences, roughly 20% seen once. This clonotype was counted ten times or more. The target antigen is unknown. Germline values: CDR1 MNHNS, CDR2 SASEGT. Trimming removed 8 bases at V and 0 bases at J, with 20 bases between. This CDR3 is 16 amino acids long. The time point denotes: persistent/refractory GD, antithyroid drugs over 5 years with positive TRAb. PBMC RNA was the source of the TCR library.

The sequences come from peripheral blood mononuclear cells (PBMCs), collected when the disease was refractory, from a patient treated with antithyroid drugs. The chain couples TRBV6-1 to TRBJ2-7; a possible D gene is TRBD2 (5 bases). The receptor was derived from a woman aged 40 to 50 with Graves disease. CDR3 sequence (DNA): TGTGCCAGCGCCAAGAGATCGGACTCACCCTCCTACGAGCAGTACTTC. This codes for CASAKRSDSPSYEQYF.